These 11 T cell receptor beta chains share one sample of origin, sequenced in a study of blood T cell repertoires in COVID-19 (dated by TCRdb to about 2020). Receptor libraries were prepared by the immunoSEQ multiplex PCR assay. Drawn from immuneACCESS, this table holds only the in-frame rearrangements with V and J called that TCRdb kept. Clones are partly lost; checked studies trace under half to an unresolved V gene and leave the rest unexplained. The sample table records 270,000 or so clones; about nine tenths of these occur just once. Jointly, the top ten make up about 2.7% of the sample. The specimen was PBMCs or T cells enriched from blood (not recorded which). These receptors all come from a woman aged 18 to 35 who had recovered from COVID-19.

This clone was seen a handful of times. The same CDR3 can be traced to other DNA sequences in this sample. V usage is TRBV30 and J usage is TRBJ2-7, with TRBD1 as a possible D gene (5 bases). Trimming cost V 2 bases and J 6 bases, with 8 bases left between them. Looked up from germline, CDR1 is GTSNPN and CDR2 is SVGIG (reference sequence). The CDR3 is made up of 11 amino acids. CDR3 DNA sequence: TGTGCCTGGAGTCAAGACAGCGAGCAGTACTTC. Its translation: CAWSQDSEQYF.

The chain's CDR3 is CASSTFGQVVGETQYF. CDR3 nucleotide sequence: TGTGCCAGTAGTACCTTCGGACAGGTGGTAGGGGAGACCCAGTACTTC. The genes are TRBV19 and TRBJ2-5; the match to TRBD1 covers 7 bases. J was trimmed by 5 bases and V by 4 bases; bases with no gene match: 13. The CDR3 is 16 amino acids. Germline V lookup: CDR1 LNHDA, CDR2 SQIVND (reference sequence). The full variable domain, in which reference TRBV19 and TRBJ2-5 provide the parts outside the CDR3, is DGGITQSPKYLFRKEGQNVTLSCEQNLNHDAMYWYRQDPGQGLRLIYYSQIVNDFQKGDIAEGYSVSREKKESFPLTVTSAQKNPTAFYLCASSTFGQVVGETQYFGPGTRLLVL.

CDR3 protein: CASSIRQGSGNTIYF. The DNA of the CDR3 is TGTGCCAGCAGTATTAGACAGGGCTCTGGAAACACCATATATTTT. The chain combines TRBV2 with TRBJ1-3; 7 bases are a match to TRBD1. Germline CDR1 and CDR2: SNHLY and FYNNEI. V dropped 5 bases and J dropped 0; count of bases not matched to a gene: 4. This CDR3 contains 15 residues.

This clone appeared once. The chain carries TRBV29-1 and TRBJ2-7, with TRBD1 matching over 9 bases. The CDR3 totals 13 residues. Trimming cost V 4 bases and J 7 bases; bases outside gene matches: 8. Germline V gene lookup returns CDR1 SQVTM and CDR2 ANQGSEA. The CDR3 is CSVVGQGPWEQYF. CDR3 nucleotides: TGCAGCGTTGTGGGACAGGGTCCTTGGGAGCAGTACTTC.

The chain links TRBV19 to TRBJ1-4; TRBD1 matches 8 bases. This CDR3 region has 14 residues. The ends lost 7 bases at V and 3 bases at J; junction bases unmatched: 4. Germline CDR1 and CDR2: LNHDA and SQIVND (reference sequence). CDR3 in amino acids: CASTWTGSNEKLFF. Written as DNA, the CDR3 is TGTGCCAGTACCTGGACAGGGTCTAATGAAAAACTGTTTTTT.

Comment on this clone: Relative to the germline gene, one junction end is altered; a read error may explain this. The chain couples TRBV7-2 to TRBJ2-5; a possible D gene is TRBD1 (6 bases). In germline, CDR1 is SGHTA, CDR2 FQGNSA. The CDR3 is made up of 15 amino acids. The DNA of the CDR3 is TGTGCCAGCAGCTTTGTGGGGGCACAGCAAGGGACCCAGTACTTC. Translation: CASSFVGAQQGTQYF.

This chain links TRBV18 with TRBJ1-3; D is ambiguous. Deletions cut 4 bases from V and 0 bases from J, with 16 bases between. The CDR3 has 17 residues. CDR1 and CDR2 (germline): KGHSH, LQKENI. The CDR3 sequence: CASSLAGRGDSGNTIYF. The CDR3 region has the DNA TGTGCCAGCTCACTGGCTGGCCGTGGAGACTCTGGAAACACCATATATTTT.

V is TRBV6-5 and J is TRBJ1-2; D is ambiguous. Trimming removed 6 bases at V and 6 bases at J, with 14 bases between. The germline CDR1 and CDR2 sequences are MNHEY and SVGAGI. The CDR3 runs 13 residues. The CDR3 DNA sequence: TGTGCCAGCAGACGGAGCCTATCCAATGGCTACACCTTC. Translating it yields CASRRSLSNGYTF.

The chain links TRBV5-1 to TRBJ2-2, with D hard to call. V lost 4 bases to trimming and J lost 3 bases, with 7 bases between them. CDR3 length: 13 residues. Germline values: CDR1 SGHRS, CDR2 YFSETQ. The CDR3 DNA follows: TGCGCCAGCAGCCCGGTCTACACCGGGGAGCTGTTTTTT. The encoded protein is CASSPVYTGELFF. The complete variable domain, with remaining parts taken from reference TRBV5-1 and TRBJ2-2, reads KAGVTQTPRYLIKTRGQQVTLSCSPISGHRSVSWYQQTPGQGLQFLFEYFSETQRNKGNFPGRFSGRQFSNSRSEMNVSTLELGDSALYLCASSPVYTGELFFGEGSRLTVL.

V usage is TRBV7-9 and J usage is TRBJ2-7; D is perhaps TRBD1 (7 bases). Germline V lookup: CDR1 SEHNR, CDR2 FQNEAQ (reference sequence). The CDR3 spans 14 residues. V lost 5 bases and J lost 2, with 13 bases in between. The CDR3 reads CASSPPGGPYEQYF. The CDR3 DNA follows: TGTGCCAGCAGCCCGCCAGGGGGGCCCTACGAGCAGTACTTC.

The CDR3 nucleotides are TGTGCTAGTGGTTCATCAAACTACAATGAGCAGTTCTTC. It translates to CASGSSNYNEQFF. This chain uses TRBV12-5 with TRBJ2-1, with D uncertain. The V gene lost 4 bases and the J gene lost 3 bases, with 7 bases spanning the gap. Germline assignment: CDR1 LGHNT and CDR2 FRNRAP. The CDR3 is 13 amino acids. The full variable domain, in which reference TRBV12-5 and TRBJ2-1 provide the parts outside the CDR3, is DARVTQTPRHKVTEMGQEVTMRCQPILGHNTVFWYRQTMMQGLELLAYFRNRAPLDDSGMPKDRFSAEMPDATLATLKIQPSEPRDSAVYFCASGSSNYNEQFFGPGTRLTVL.